The 15 T cell receptor beta chains below were found in one sample sequenced in a study of T cell responses to AZD1222 COVID-19 vaccine. TCRdb's copy holds only in-frame clones and misses some; the assay was immunoSEQ multiplex PCR. Of 120,000 to 150,000 clones in the sample, approximately 89% are singletons; the top ten hold less than 5.5%. This specimen was peripheral blood, taken on day 0 of AZD1222 vaccination. Source of these receptors: an adult in good health.

The chain employs TRBV9 and TRBJ2-4; 9 bases agree with TRBD1. Trimming cost V 4 bases and J 5 bases; bases outside gene matches: 7. The CDR3 extends over 15 amino acids. Germline lookup yields CDR1 SGDLS and CDR2 YYNGEE. The CDR3 DNA sequence: TGTGCCAGCAGCTTAGGGGGACAGGGACAAAACATTCAGTACTTC. Its translation: CASSLGGQGQNIQYF.

The chain has TRBV5-6 and TRBJ2-2; TRBD1 might be the D (5 bases). Trimming cost V 5 bases and J 4 bases, with 9 bases left between them. The germline V gene encodes CDR1 SGHDT and CDR2 YYEEEE. The CDR3 runs 13 residues. The CDR3 here is CASSRGVTGELFF. For the CDR3, the DNA is TGTGCCAGCAGTAGGGGTGTCACCGGGGAGCTGTTTTTT.

The V and J genes are TRBV2 and TRBJ1-2, with D possibly being TRBD1 (6 bases). V was pared by 8 bases and J by 7 bases, with 17 bases between. The germline CDR1 and CDR2 sequences are SNHLY and FYNNEI. The CDR3 extends over 13 amino acids. In DNA, the CDR3 is TGTGCCAGCCACAGGGTATTCTCGGGTGGCTACACCTTC. Its translation: CASHRVFSGGYTF.

The gene calls are TRBV13 and TRBJ2-7; D perhaps matches TRBD2 (7 bases). CDR1 and CDR2 from the germline V gene are PRHDT and FYEKMQ (reference sequence). Deletions cut 5 bases from V and 3 bases from J, with 11 bases between. The CDR3 sequence is 13 residues long. The CDR3 spells CASSPGGLYEQYF. The CDR3 DNA sequence: TGTGCCAGCAGCCCCGGGGGGCTCTACGAGCAGTACTTC.

The chain combines TRBV5-1 with TRBJ1-1; D might be TRBD1 (6 bases). There are 14 residues in the CDR3. The germline V gene has CDR1 SGHRS and CDR2 YFSETQ. Trimming pared 1 base from V and 8 bases from J, leaving 15 bases between. CDR3 residues: CASSLTPDSFEAFF. CDR3 DNA sequence: TGCGCCAGCAGCTTGACCCCGGACAGCTTCGAAGCTTTCTTT. Full variable domain (outside the CDR3, taken from reference TRBV5-1 and TRBJ1-1): KAGVTQTPRYLIKTRGQQVTLSCSPISGHRSVSWYQQTPGQGLQFLFEYFSETQRNKGNFPGRFSGRQFSNSRSEMNVSTLELGDSALYLCASSLTPDSFEAFFGQGTRLTVV.

V gene TRBV9 combines with J gene TRBJ1-1; perhaps TRBD1 as D (5 bases). Germline lookup yields CDR1 SGDLS and CDR2 YYNGEE. The CDR3 spans 14 residues. V shed 4 bases and J shed 1 base, with 11 bases lying between them. Written as DNA, the CDR3 is TGTGCCAGCAGCACTGCCGGGACGAACACTGAAGCTTTCTTT. Translation gives CASSTAGTNTEAFF. Based on the CDR3 plus reference TRBV9 and TRBJ1-1, the full variable domain is DSGVTQTPKHLITATGQRVTLRCSPRSGDLSVYWYQQSLDQGLQFLIQYYNGEERAKGNILERFSAQQFPDLHSELNLSSLELGDSALYFCASSTAGTNTEAFFGQGTRLTVV.

This chain joins TRBV4-1 and TRBJ1-2, with 8 bases that match TRBD1. This CDR3 is 17 amino acids long. V trimming: 0 bases; J trimming: 0 bases; junction bases outside the gene matches: 6. Germline values: CDR1 MGHRA, CDR2 YSYEKL. The CDR3 DNA is TGCGCCAGCAGCCAAGAGTTTGCAGGGGGCTCTAACTATGGCTACACCTTC. Protein sequence: CASSQEFAGGSNYGYTF.

V is TRBV4-2 and J is TRBJ1-4, with a weak D call TRBD1 (6 bases). Trimming pared 8 bases from V and 6 bases from J, leaving 22 bases between. The CDR3 is 16 amino acids. Germline V gene sequence: CDR1 LGHNA, CDR2 YNFKEQ. In nucleotides, the CDR3 is TGTGCCAGCGCGCCATTCACAGGGAGCTTGCATGAAAAACTGTTTTTT. It is translated as CASAPFTGSLHEKLFF.

This sequence joins TRBV27 and TRBJ1-5; 8 positions agree with TRBD1. The CDR3 length is 15 residues. CDR1 and CDR2 from the germline V gene are MNHEY and SMNVEV (reference sequence). Germline trimming cut 5 bases from V and 2 bases from J; bases unmatched to any gene: 5. CDR3 nucleotides: TGTGCCAGCAGTAGCGGACAGGGAGGCAATCAGCCCCAGCATTTT. This encodes CASSSGQGGNQPQHF.

The genes are TRBV3-1 (or the pseudogene TRBV3-2) and TRBJ1-3; D remains ambiguous. V lost 2 bases to trimming and J lost 0 bases, with 8 bases between them. This CDR3 is built from 15 residues. Germline loops: CDR1 LGHDT, CDR2 YNNKEL (reference sequence). DNA of the CDR3: TGTGCCAGCAGCCAATCTAGCGCCTCTGGAAACACCATATATTTT. This sequence encodes CASSQSSASGNTIYF.

V usage is TRBV4-1 and J usage is TRBJ2-7; 9 bases line up with TRBD2. Per the germline V gene, CDR1 is MGHRA and CDR2 is YSYEKL. This CDR3 region has 16 residues. Germline trimming cut 4 bases from V and 2 bases from J; bases unmatched to any gene: 9. The CDR3 reads CASSPGGGRGAYEQYF. DNA for the CDR3: TGCGCCAGCAGCCCCGGAGGCGGGAGGGGGGCCTACGAGCAGTACTTC.

CDR3 protein: CASSSQHRRAFF. The CDR3 DNA follows: TGTGCCAGCAGCTCCCAGCACAGGCGGGCTTTCTTT. The chain uses TRBV7-9 and TRBJ1-1; D may be TRBD1 (5 bases). The germline gives CDR1 SEHNR, CDR2 FQNEAQ (reference sequence). V was clipped by 4 bases and J by 11 bases, with 14 bases between them. The CDR3 has 12 residues.

The chain employs TRBV10-3 and TRBJ1-2, with TRBD1 as a possible D gene (5 bases). The CDR3 runs to 14 residues. Per the germline V gene, CDR1 is ENHRY and CDR2 is SYGVKD. The ends were cut back, 6 bases at V and 2 bases at J, with 13 bases in the middle. This CDR3 reads CAIREGTVNYGYTF. The CDR3 nucleotides are TGTGCCATCAGGGAGGGGACCGTCAACTATGGCTACACCTTC.

The chain recombines TRBV5-6 with TRBJ2-5, with D unclear. The CDR3 sequence is 12 residues long. Germline V gene sequence: CDR1 SGHDT, CDR2 YYEEEE. The V end lost 4 bases, the J end lost 10 bases, and 14 bases lay between the germline ends. CDR3 in amino acids: CASSKRRVSQYF. The DNA for the CDR3 is TGTGCCAGCAGCAAAAGACGGGTCAGCCAGTACTTC. Together with reference TRBV5-6 and TRBJ2-5, the CDR3 gives the full variable domain: DAGVTQSPTHLIKTRGQQVTLRCSPKSGHDTVSWYQQALGQGPQFIFQYYEEEERQRGNFPDRFSGHQFPNYSSELNVNALLLGDSALYLCASSKRRVSQYFGPGTRLLVL.

The genes are TRBV5-1 and TRBJ1-5; no firm D call. CDR3 length: 15 amino acids. V lost 0 bases to trimming and J lost 0 bases, with 7 bases between them. CDR1 and CDR2 (germline): SGHRS, YFSETQ. The CDR3 loop is CASSLVADSNQPQHF. CDR3 coding DNA: TGCGCCAGCAGCTTGGTTGCGGATAGCAATCAGCCCCAGCATTTT.